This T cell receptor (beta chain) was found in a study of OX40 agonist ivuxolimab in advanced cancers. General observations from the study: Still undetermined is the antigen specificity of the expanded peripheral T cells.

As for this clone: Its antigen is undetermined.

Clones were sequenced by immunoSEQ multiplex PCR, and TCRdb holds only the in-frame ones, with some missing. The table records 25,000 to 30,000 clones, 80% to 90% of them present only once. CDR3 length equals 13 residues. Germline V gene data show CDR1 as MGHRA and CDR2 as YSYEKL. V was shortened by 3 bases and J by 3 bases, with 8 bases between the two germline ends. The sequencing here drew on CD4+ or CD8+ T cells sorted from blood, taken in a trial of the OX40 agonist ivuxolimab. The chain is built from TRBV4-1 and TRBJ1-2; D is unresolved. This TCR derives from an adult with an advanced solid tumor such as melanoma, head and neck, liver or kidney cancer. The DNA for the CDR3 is TGCGCCAGCAGCCACACAGCAGACTATGGCTACACCTTC. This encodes CASSHTADYGYTF.